This section outlines one T cell receptor beta chain sequence together with its context. The sample comes from a study of Ad26.COV2.S vaccination and SARS-CoV-2 variants. Sequencing used immunoSEQ multiplex PCR; TCRdb keeps in-frame clones, though not all of them. The data contain 410,000 or so clones, roughly 90% of them singletons. V lost 7 bases and J 5 bases, leaving 18 bases between the germline ends. There are 15 residues in the CDR3. Germline loops: CDR1 MDHEN, CDR2 SYDVKM. Sample treatment: around 19 received Ad26.COV2.S at low or high dose, single or two shots; a few received placebo; per-sample allocation not given. Day 63 following the first vaccine or placebo injection was when the samples were taken.

The clonotype comes from a person aged 18-65 years who received the Ad26.COV2.S COVID-19 vaccine or a placebo. Specimen: peripheral blood, collected in a trial of Ad26.COV2.S vaccine versus placebo. The chain links TRBV28 to TRBJ1-3; D is perhaps TRBD1 (6 bases). In nucleotides, the CDR3 is TGTGCCAGCACCCCCGTACAGGGCGGGAGAAACACCATATATTTT. Protein product: CASTPVQGGRNTIYF. The full variable domain, completed using reference TRBV28 and TRBJ1-3, is DVKVTQSSRYLVKRTGEKVFLECVQDMDHENMFWYRQDPGLGLRLIYFSYDVKMKEKGDIPEGYSVSREKKERFSLILESASTNQTSMYLCASTPVQGGRNTIYFGEGSWLTVV.